Listed below are T cell receptor beta chains from one sample, sequenced in a study of T cell repertoires in cytomegalovirus infection. TCRdb processed the reads anew with MiXCR; each CDR3 protein has one entry. The table shows 450,000 to 600,000 distinct CDR3 sequences, with over 9% occurring only once. The sequenced material came from PBMCs. These receptors were taken from a human donor in good health (CMV status not recorded). Some clones in this sample may be carry-over from other donors' samples. The CDR3 runs from the conserved cysteine through the conserved F or W. D genes are given only for firm matches. Expanded clones get a size class; other rows say once, few or many, or leave the size out.

j_gene,abundance,d_gene,v_gene,CDR3aa,CDR3nt
TRBJ2-2,many,-,TRBV12-3/TRBV12-4,CASSLVGSPGELFF,TGTGCCAGCAGTTTAGTGGGTAGTCCCGGGGAGCTGTTTTTT
TRBJ2-3,-,-,TRBV7-8,CASSFAGLNTDTQYF,TGTGCCAGCAGCTTTGCGGGGCTCAACACAGATACGCAGTATTTT
TRBJ1-3,many,-,TRBV7-9,CASRSQVPGPGNTIYF,TGTGCCAGCAGAAGTCAAGTTCCCGGCCCTGGAAACACCATATATTTT
TRBJ2-2,many,TRBD1,TRBV7-9,CASRWDRVNGELFF,TGTGCCAGCAGATGGGACAGGGTTAACGGGGAGCTGTTTTTT
TRBJ1-2,many,-,TRBV11-2,CASSLYEANYGYTF,TGTGCCAGCAGCCTGTATGAAGCTAACTATGGCTACACCTTC
TRBJ2-7,many,-,TRBV7-9,CASSPRQKSYEQYF,TGTGCCAGCAGCCCCCGACAGAAGAGCTACGAGCAGTACTTC
TRBJ1-5,many,TRBD1,TRBV7-8,CASSLSRAGQDSNQPQHF,TGTGCCAGCAGCTTATCCCGGGCGGGACAGGATAGCAATCAGCCCCAGCATTTT
TRBJ2-5,-,-,TRBV29-1,CSAGHQETQYF,TGCAGCGCGGGACACCAAGAGACCCAGTACTTC
TRBJ2-1,few,-,TRBV24-1,CATSDPLRGGGRNEQFF,TGTGCCACCAGTGATCCTCTCAGGGGGGGAGGAAGGAATGAGCAGTTCTTC
TRBJ2-7,few,-,TRBV19,CASSPADGPYEQYF,TGTGCCAGTAGTCCGGCGGACGGGCCCTACGAGCAGTACTTC
TRBJ1-1,-,-,TRBV10-3,CAISEFSSGTEAFF,TGTGCCATCAGTGAGTTCTCCTCGGGGACTGAAGCTTTCTTT
TRBJ2-2,once,-,TRBV2,CASSRRAGRSGELFF,TGTGCCAGCAGCCGGAGGGCAGGGCGGTCCGGGGAGCTGTTTTTT
TRBJ2-5,many,TRBD2,TRBV7-2,CASSLAYSSGQETQYF,TGTGCCAGCAGCTTGGCCTACTCTAGCGGACAAGAGACCCAGTACTTC
TRBJ1-6,-,TRBD1,TRBV20-1,CSAHSGQGLMSRGSPLHF,TGCAGTGCCCATTCGGGACAGGGTTTAATGTCAAGGGGTTCACCCCTCCACTTT
TRBJ1-3,-,TRBD1,TRBV20-1,CSGQGSGNTIYF,TGCAGCGGACAGGGCTCTGGAAACACCATATATTTT
TRBJ2-3,many,-,TRBV11-3,CASSLERDTQYF,TGTGCCAGCAGCTTAGAGCGGGATACGCAGTATTTT
TRBJ2-1,many,TRBD2,TRBV4-2,CASSQGGSGGAWDEQFF,TGTGCCAGCAGCCAGGGGGGGAGCGGGGGGGCCTGGGATGAGCAGTTCTTC
TRBJ2-3,few,-,TRBV28,CASSLTGFKGDTQYF,TGTGCCAGCAGTCTTACAGGGTTCAAAGGGGATACGCAGTATTTT
TRBJ1-4,many,-,TRBV19,CASSIIGEESEKLFF,TGTGCCAGTAGTATTATTGGGGAAGAGAGTGAAAAACTGTTTTTT
TRBJ2-5,-,TRBD1,TRBV18,CASSILPTGAQETQYF,TGTGCCAGCTCGATTCTCCCGACAGGGGCACAAGAGACCCAGTACTTC
TRBJ2-1,many,TRBD2,TRBV5-1,CASSLMLADYNEQFF,TGCGCCAGCAGCTTGATGCTAGCGGATTACAATGAGCAGTTCTTC
TRBJ2-2,few,-,TRBV28,CASSLTLPGELFF,TGTGCCAGCAGTTTAACCCTCCCCGGGGAGCTGTTTTTT
TRBJ1-1,many,TRBD1,TRBV27,CASKLGQGGNTEAFF,TGTGCCAGCAAACTGGGACAGGGGGGGAACACTGAAGCTTTCTTT
TRBJ1-1,few,TRBD1,TRBV3-1,CASSQGDSILRGAFF,TGTGCCAGCAGCCAAGGGGACAGTATTCTTCGCGGGGCTTTCTTT
TRBJ1-1,-,-,TRBV20-1,CSARGPGRAVMNTEAFF,TGCAGTGCTAGGGGCCCCGGGAGGGCGGTTATGAACACTGAAGCTTTCTTT
TRBJ1-1,-,-,TRBV30,CAWTTPGLEAFF,TGTGCCTGGACCACACCGGGACTTGAAGCTTTCTTT
TRBJ2-5,many,TRBD2,TRBV10-3,CAIKAGAQETQYF,TGTGCCATCAAAGCGGGGGCCCAAGAGACCCAGTACTTC
TRBJ2-2,-,TRBD2,TRBV15,CATSRRPTSSGRAQVGELFF,TGTGCCACCAGCAGACGACCAACTAGTAGCGGGAGGGCCCAGGTCGGGGAGCTGTTTTTT
TRBJ2-3,many,-,TRBV6-6,CASRPPGLVDTQYF,TGTGCCAGCAGGCCCCCAGGGTTGGTAGATACGCAGTATTTT
TRBJ1-5,-,-,TRBV12-5,CASVTMPGQANQPQHF,TGTGCTAGTGTAACCATGCCGGGACAAGCTAATCAGCCCCAGCATTTT
TRBJ2-2,many,-,TRBV5-1,CASSLSPRSGELFF,TGCGCCAGCAGCTTAAGCCCTAGGTCCGGGGAGCTGTTTTTT
TRBJ2-7,many,-,TRBV12-3/TRBV12-4,CASKWQGMNDEQYF,TGTGCCAGCAAGTGGCAGGGGATGAACGACGAGCAGTACTTC
TRBJ2-2,many,-,TRBV11-2,CASSLGQAGGELFF,TGTGCCAGCAGCTTAGGGCAGGCTGGCGGGGAGCTGTTTTTT
TRBJ1-5,many,-,TRBV7-8,CASSIRSRRGPSNQPQHF,TGTGCCAGCAGCATTAGGTCTCGCAGGGGCCCCTCCAATCAGCCCCAGCATTTT
TRBJ2-5,many,-,TRBV11-2,CASSLETGLSTQETQYF,TGTGCCAGCAGCTTAGAAACGGGCTTATCTACCCAAGAGACCCAGTACTTC
TRBJ2-5,few,-,TRBV2,CASRAGEQETQYF,TGTGCCAGTCGAGCCGGGGAACAAGAGACCCAGTACTTC
TRBJ1-2,-,TRBD1,TRBV2,CASTPHGGQNFYGYTF,TGTGCCAGCACCCCACACGGGGGACAGAACTTCTATGGCTACACCTTC
TRBJ2-7,many,-,TRBV6-5,CASSYTGGIRTGEQYF,TGTGCCAGCAGTTATACCGGCGGGATAAGAACGGGTGAGCAGTACTTC
TRBJ2-3,many,-,TRBV6-1,CATRLRPPDTQYF,TGTGCCACCCGATTAAGACCCCCAGATACGCAGTATTTT
TRBJ1-5,many,-,TRBV7-9,CASSFPDSNQPQHF,TGTGCCAGCAGCTTCCCGGATAGCAATCAGCCCCAGCATTTT